Below are 8 T cell receptor beta chains sequenced from a single sample in a study of blood T cell repertoires in COVID-19. TCRdb's copy holds only in-frame clones and misses some; the assay was immunoSEQ multiplex PCR. Here the sample spans roughly 56,000 clones, over 75% being singletons. Sequences were obtained from peripheral blood. These receptors all stem from a human donor in a cohort sampled during active COVID-19.

This clone is a singleton in its sample. The rearrangement links TRBV4-2 to TRBJ2-1; the match to TRBD2 covers 11 bases. V was clipped by 4 bases and J by 0 bases; unmatched bases: 11. The CDR3 is made up of 19 amino acids. Per germline, CDR1 LGHNA and CDR2 YNFKEQ. CDR3 protein: CASSRASGTSGSSYNEQFF. The DNA for the CDR3 is TGTGCCAGCAGCCGAGCCTCTGGGACTAGCGGTAGCTCCTACAATGAGCAGTTCTTC.

V usage is TRBV5-1 and J usage is TRBJ2-3; 7 nucleotides line up with TRBD1. The CDR3 has 15 residues. V lost 3 bases to trimming and J lost 0 bases; unmatched junction nucleotides: 4. From germline, CDR1 is SGHRS and CDR2 YFSETQ. CDR3 sequence reads: CASSWTGTSTDTQYF. CDR3 nucleotide sequence: TGCGCCAGCAGCTGGACAGGCACCAGCACAGATACGCAGTATTTT.

The rearrangement uses TRBV5-6 and TRBJ2-5; TRBD2 agrees at 8 bases. The germline V gene has CDR1 SGHDT and CDR2 YYEEEE. The CDR3 extends over 19 amino acids. V shed 3 bases and J 7 bases; nucleotides not matched to a gene: 23. In DNA, the CDR3 is TGTGCCAGCAGCTCCTACAGGAGCCTTGGGGGTAGCGGGATCTGGACCCAGTACTTC. It is translated as CASSSYRSLGGSGIWTQYF.

This clone was detected once. This rearrangement joins TRBV7-9 to TRBJ2-7; 9 bases match TRBD2. Germline V lookup: CDR1 SEHNR, CDR2 FQNEAQ (reference sequence). The CDR3 runs 15 residues. With V trimmed by 3 bases and J by 1 base, 4 bases remained unmatched. CDR3 coding DNA: TGTGCCAGCAGCTTCGGCGCGGGAGGGTCCTACGAGCAGTACTTC. Its protein is CASSFGAGGSYEQYF. The whole variable domain, filled in from reference TRBV7-9 and TRBJ2-7, reads DTGVSQNPRHKITKRGQNVTFRCDPISEHNRLYWYRQTLGQGPEFLTYFQNEAQLEKSRLLSDRFSAERPKGSFSTLEIQRTEQGDSAMYLCASSFGAGGSYEQYFGPGTRLTVT.

The rearrangement links TRBV7-9 to TRBJ1-1; 8 nucleotides line up with TRBD1. The CDR3 has 14 amino acids. CDR1 is SEHNR, CDR2 FQNEAQ, per germline (reference sequence). V was clipped by 6 bases and J by 4 bases; unmatched bases: 7. The CDR3, as DNA: TGTGCCAGCAGGAAAACTCAGGGGGCCACTGAAGCTTTCTTT. It encodes CASRKTQGATEAFF.

The chain carries TRBV4-3 and TRBJ2-1; D is uncertain. V was shortened by 4 bases and J by 0 bases, with 16 bases between the two germline ends. Germline CDR1 is LGHNA and CDR2 is YSLEER. The length of the CDR3 is 17 residues. The CDR3 is CASSPLYLRDSYNEQFF. The CDR3 nucleotides read TGCGCCAGCAGCCCGCTGTATCTTCGCGACTCCTACAATGAGCAGTTCTTC.

The chain joins TRBV27 to TRBJ2-1; D is undetermined. V lost 6 bases and J lost 8, with 14 bases in between. The CDR3 contains 13 residues. From germline, CDR1 is MNHEY and CDR2 SMNVEV (reference sequence). Here the CDR3 reads CASSLIESYEQFF. The CDR3 DNA sequence: TGTGCCAGCAGCCTTATAGAGTCCTATGAGCAGTTCTTC.

V gene TRBV12-3 or TRBV12-4 combines with J gene TRBJ2-5; no clear D. The germline V and J ends were trimmed by 4 bases and 1 base, with 4 bases remaining between them. The CDR3 consists of 12 residues. The CDR3 DNA reads TGTGCCAGCAGTTCTAGCCAAGAGACCCAGTACTTC. Protein: CASSSSQETQYF.